The next 12 T cell receptor beta chains were all read from a single sample in a study of OX40 agonist ivuxolimab in advanced cancers. Here immunoSEQ multiplex PCR was the method, and the copy in TCRdb shows in-frame clones only, minus some. The sample has tens of thousands of clones, just over 90% seen once; the top ten hold roughly a sixth. The starting material was CD4+ or CD8+ T cells sorted from blood, obtained in a trial of the OX40 agonist ivuxolimab. All receptors come from an adult with an advanced solid tumor such as melanoma, head and neck, liver or kidney cancer.

This chain joins TRBV29-1 and TRBJ2-2, with D perhaps TRBD1 (6 bases). The germline V and J ends were trimmed by 7 bases and 2 bases, with 17 bases remaining between them. Germline CDR1 and CDR2: SQVTM and ANQGSEA. The CDR3 runs to 15 residues. CDR3 sequence reads: CSARTDPLNTGELFF. The CDR3 region has the DNA TGCAGCGCTCGGACAGATCCTCTAAACACCGGGGAGCTGTTTTTT.

The rearrangement links TRBV7-9 to TRBJ2-7, with TRBD1 matching over 8 bases. The CDR3 is made up of 15 amino acids. The junction had 7 bases not matched to a gene; V was cut back by 4 bases and J by 2 bases. Germline loops: CDR1 SEHNR, CDR2 FQNEAQ (reference sequence). The CDR3 bases are TGTGCCAGCAGCTCGACGGACAGGGCTCCCTACGAGCAGTACTTC. As protein: CASSSTDRAPYEQYF. Full variable domain (missing parts from reference TRBV7-9 and TRBJ2-7): DTGVSQNPRHKITKRGQNVTFRCDPISEHNRLYWYRQTLGQGPEFLTYFQNEAQLEKSRLLSDRFSAERPKGSFSTLEIQRTEQGDSAMYLCASSSTDRAPYEQYFGPGTRLTVT.

The chain recombines TRBV13 with TRBJ1-1; D is ambiguous. Germline V gives CDR1 PRHDT, CDR2 FYEKMQ (reference sequence). V lost 3 bases and J 6 bases, leaving 8 bases between the germline ends. The CDR3 sequence is 12 residues long. The CDR3 spells CASSLATAEAFF. As DNA, the CDR3 is TGTGCCAGCAGCTTGGCCACGGCTGAAGCTTTCTTT.

This chain links TRBV7-6 with TRBJ2-2; D is ambiguous. The CDR3 extends over 13 amino acids. V lost 1 base and J lost 4, with 4 bases in between. Per germline, CDR1 SGHVS and CDR2 FNYEAQ. The DNA of the CDR3 is TGTGCCAGCAGCTTAGGGTCCACCGGGGAGCTGTTTTTT. It is translated as CASSLGSTGELFF.

This chain joins TRBV19 and TRBJ2-7; TRBD1 matches 7 bases. There are 17 residues in the CDR3. V was pared by 5 bases and J by 1 base, with 14 bases of the junction left unmatched. Germline V lookup: CDR1 LNHDA, CDR2 SQIVND (reference sequence). CDR3 region: CASSPPRTGDFSYEQYF. CDR3 coding DNA: TGTGCCAGTAGTCCCCCCAGGACAGGCGATTTTTCCTACGAGCAGTACTTC.

On this clone itself: The germline gene is not matched at one end of the junction; a read error may be the cause. V is TRBV5-1 and J is TRBJ2-7; D is perhaps TRBD1 (6 bases). Germline CDR1 reads SGHRS; CDR2 reads YFSETQ. The CDR3 contains 10 residues. The chain's CDR3 is CTGIAYEQYF. The CDR3, as DNA: TGTACAGGGATTGCCTACGAGCAGTACTTC.

This sequence joins TRBV7-3 and TRBJ2-1; 9 bases agree with TRBD2. Per the germline V gene, CDR1 is SGHTA and CDR2 is FQGTGA. The CDR3 has 15 residues. V shed 3 bases and J 4 bases; nucleotides not matched to a gene: 4. The CDR3, as DNA: TGTGCCAGCAGCTTGATGCTAGCGGGGTACAATGAGCAGTTCTTC. Protein product: CASSLMLAGYNEQFF.

The gene calls are TRBV19 and TRBJ2-2; D perhaps matches TRBD1 (6 bases). The germline gives CDR1 LNHDA, CDR2 SQIVND (reference sequence). There are 16 residues in the CDR3. The V and J ends lost 3 bases and 4 bases respectively, with 15 bases between them. CDR3 sequence reads: CASSMWDTPTTGELFF. The CDR3 DNA follows: TGTGCCAGTAGTATGTGGGACACGCCAACCACCGGGGAGCTGTTTTTT.

The chain links TRBV27 to TRBJ2-1; 12 bases are a match to TRBD2. V lost 4 bases, J lost 5 bases, and 0 bases stayed unmatched. CDR3 length: 14 amino acids. Looked up from germline, CDR1 is MNHEY and CDR2 is SMNVEV (reference sequence). The CDR3 DNA sequence: TGTGCCAGCAGTTGGACTAGCGGGGACAATGAGCAGTTCTTC. It encodes CASSWTSGDNEQFF.

The chain combines TRBV11-2 with TRBJ2-2; D remains ambiguous. The V end lost 5 bases, the J end lost 1 base, and 14 bases lay between the germline ends. The V gene's germline CDR1 is SGHAT and CDR2 FQNNGV. This CDR3 region has 16 residues. The CDR3 nucleotides are TGTGCCAGCAGCCAGAGGAGAGGAGAGAACACCGGGGAGCTGTTTTTT. It codes for CASSQRRGENTGELFF.

V is TRBV11-2 and J is TRBJ2-7; possible D gene TRBD2, 6 bases. CDR1 SGHAT and CDR2 FQNNGV come from the germline V gene. Trimming took 3 bases from V and 6 from J, leaving 9 bases between them. The CDR3 is 12 residues long. CDR3 amino acids: CASSLGGTEQYF. The CDR3 DNA reads TGTGCCAGCAGCTTGGGCGGGACCGAGCAGTACTTC.

This sequence joins TRBV27 and TRBJ2-7; 9 nucleotides line up with TRBD1. Germline assignment: CDR1 MNHEY and CDR2 SMNVEV (reference sequence). CDR3 length equals 16 residues. V dropped 5 bases and J dropped 3; count of bases not matched to a gene: 11. The DNA for the CDR3 is TGTGCCAGCAGTCTTAACAGGGGGCTTGTCGGCTACGAGCAGTACTTC. It codes for CASSLNRGLVGYEQYF.